This T cell receptor (beta chain) is drawn from a study of CD4 T cells in relation to SARS-CoV-2 and coronaviruses. About the research overall: Of the patients, fewer than 10 were male, a few female, two Hispanic.

Study-wide results and limits: Crossreactivity was assessed only for spike protein, not other viral proteins.

Survey-level TCR-beta sequencing used DNA from CEF-cultured naive and memory CD4+ T cells. This table comes from immunoSEQ multiplex PCR, and its TCRdb copy is limited to in-frame clones, with some not included. The sample records about 43,000 clones, approximately 80% being singletons. Note on this clone: The antigen is undetermined.

The V gene lost 4 bases and the J gene lost 1 base, with 5 bases spanning the gap. The CDR3 covers 14 residues. Germline V gene lookup returns CDR1 LNHNV and CDR2 YYDKDF (reference sequence). The chain joins TRBV15 to TRBJ2-6; weak D call: TRBD2 (5 bases). The sequence came from an adult with COVID-19. The source material was naive CD4+ T cells from PBMCs, cultured in vitro. Subset here: naive CD4+ T cells isolated by negative enrichment. CDR3 DNA sequence: TGTGCCACCAGCACGGGGTCTGGGGCCAACGTCCTGACTTTC. Protein: CATSTGSGANVLTF.